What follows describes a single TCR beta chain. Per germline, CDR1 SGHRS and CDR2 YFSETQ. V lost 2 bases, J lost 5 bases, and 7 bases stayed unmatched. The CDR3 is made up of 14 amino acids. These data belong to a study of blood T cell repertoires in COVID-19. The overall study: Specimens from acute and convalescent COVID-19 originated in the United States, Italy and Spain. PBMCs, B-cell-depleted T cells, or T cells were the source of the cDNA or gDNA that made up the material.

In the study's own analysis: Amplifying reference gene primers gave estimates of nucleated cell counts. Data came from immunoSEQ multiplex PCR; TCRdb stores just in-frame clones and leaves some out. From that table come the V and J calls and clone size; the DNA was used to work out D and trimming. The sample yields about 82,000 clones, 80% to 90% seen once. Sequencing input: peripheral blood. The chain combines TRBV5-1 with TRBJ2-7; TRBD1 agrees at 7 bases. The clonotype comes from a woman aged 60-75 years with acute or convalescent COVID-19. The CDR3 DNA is TGCGCCAGCAGCTTAGGACAGGTCGGAGACGAGCAGTACTTC. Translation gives CASSLGQVGDEQYF. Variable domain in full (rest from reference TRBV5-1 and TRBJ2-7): KAGVTQTPRYLIKTRGQQVTLSCSPISGHRSVSWYQQTPGQGLQFLFEYFSETQRNKGNFPGRFSGRQFSNSRSEMNVSTLELGDSALYLCASSLGQVGDEQYFGPGTRLTVT.